This T cell receptor beta chain was profiled in a study of identical twins' blood T cells. Study-level points and caveats: Even for out-of-frame TCRbeta, twins reportedly shared V gene usage much more than unrelated donors.

MiXCR, applied by TCRdb to the 5' RACE reads, yields one record per CDR3 protein. The table lists fewer than 450,000 distinct CDR3 sequences, approximately 30% of them singletons. The donors were healthy female monozygous twins, three pairs in total. In its sample, this clonotype was seen many times. Its matching antigen is unknown. CDR1 and CDR2 from the germline V gene are SGHAT and FQNNGV. This CDR3 region has 16 residues. The V end was cut by 2 bases, the J end by 0 bases, with 13 bases between. The chain couples TRBV11-2 to TRBJ1-2; D uncertain. Sequencing was done on a sample of PBMCs. This clonotype was obtained from a woman aged 18-49 years in good health. CDR3 nucleotides: TGTGCCAGCAGCTTAAGGCCAGCTACTTCTAACTATGGCTACACCTTC. Translated: CASSLRPATSNYGYTF.